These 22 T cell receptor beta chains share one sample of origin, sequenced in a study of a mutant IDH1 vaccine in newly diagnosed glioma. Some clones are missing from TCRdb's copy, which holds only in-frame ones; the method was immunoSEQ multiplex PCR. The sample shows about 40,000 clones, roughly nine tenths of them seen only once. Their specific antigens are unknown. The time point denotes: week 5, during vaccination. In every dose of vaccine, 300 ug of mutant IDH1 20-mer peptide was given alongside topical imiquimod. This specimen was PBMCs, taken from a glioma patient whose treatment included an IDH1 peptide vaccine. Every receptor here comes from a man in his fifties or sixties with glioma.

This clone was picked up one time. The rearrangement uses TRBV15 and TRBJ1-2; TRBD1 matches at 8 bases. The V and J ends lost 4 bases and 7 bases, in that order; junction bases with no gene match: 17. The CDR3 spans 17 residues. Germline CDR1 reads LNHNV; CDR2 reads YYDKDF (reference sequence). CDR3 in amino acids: CATSTGQGSVFLGGYTF. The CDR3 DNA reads TGTGCCACCAGCACAGGACAGGGTTCGGTCTTCCTCGGTGGCTACACCTTC.

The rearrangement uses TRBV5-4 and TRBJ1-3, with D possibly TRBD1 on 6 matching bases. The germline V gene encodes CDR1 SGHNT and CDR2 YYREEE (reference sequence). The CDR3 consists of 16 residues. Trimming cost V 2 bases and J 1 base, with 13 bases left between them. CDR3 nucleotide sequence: TGTGCCAGCAGCTTCGGGGGGCTGCTTTCTGGAAACACCATATATTTT. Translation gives CASSFGGLLSGNTIYF. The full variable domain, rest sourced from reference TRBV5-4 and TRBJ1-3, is ETGVTQSPTHLIKTRGQQVTLRCSSQSGHNTVSWYQQALGQGPQFIFQYYREEENGRGNFPPRFSGLQFPNYSSELNVNALELDDSALYLCASSFGGLLSGNTIYFGEGSWLTVV.

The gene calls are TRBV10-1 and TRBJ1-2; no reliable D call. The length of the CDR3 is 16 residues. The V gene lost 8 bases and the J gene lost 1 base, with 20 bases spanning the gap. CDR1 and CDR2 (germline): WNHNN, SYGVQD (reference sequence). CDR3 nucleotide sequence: TGCGCCAGCGCTCCCGGGGAGGCGACTTTTAACTATGGCTACACCTTC. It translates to CASAPGEATFNYGYTF.

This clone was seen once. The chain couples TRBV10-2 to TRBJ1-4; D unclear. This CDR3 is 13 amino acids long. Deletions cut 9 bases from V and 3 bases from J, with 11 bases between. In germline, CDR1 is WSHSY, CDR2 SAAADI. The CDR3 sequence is CASLRTANEKLFF. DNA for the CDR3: TGCGCCAGTCTACGGACGGCTAATGAAAAACTGTTTTTT.

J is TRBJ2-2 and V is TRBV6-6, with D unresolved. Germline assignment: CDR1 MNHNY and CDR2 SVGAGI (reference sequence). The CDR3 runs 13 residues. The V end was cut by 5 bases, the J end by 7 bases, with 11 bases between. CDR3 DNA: TGTGCCAGCAGTCTCGCGGTTGGCGGGGAGCTGTTTTTT. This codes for CASSLAVGGELFF.

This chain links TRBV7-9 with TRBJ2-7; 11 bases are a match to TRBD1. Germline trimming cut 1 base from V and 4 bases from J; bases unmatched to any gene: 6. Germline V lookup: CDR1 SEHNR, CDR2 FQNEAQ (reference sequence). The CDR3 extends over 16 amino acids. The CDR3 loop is CASSLDSGQGAYEQYF. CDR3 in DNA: TGTGCCAGCAGCTTAGACTCCGGACAGGGGGCTTACGAGCAGTACTTC.

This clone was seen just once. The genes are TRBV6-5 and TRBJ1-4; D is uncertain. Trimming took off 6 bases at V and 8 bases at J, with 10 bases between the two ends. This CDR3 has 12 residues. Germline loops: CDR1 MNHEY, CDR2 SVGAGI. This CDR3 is CASSTGWEKLFF. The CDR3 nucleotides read TGTGCCAGCAGCACCGGGTGGGAAAAACTGTTTTTT.

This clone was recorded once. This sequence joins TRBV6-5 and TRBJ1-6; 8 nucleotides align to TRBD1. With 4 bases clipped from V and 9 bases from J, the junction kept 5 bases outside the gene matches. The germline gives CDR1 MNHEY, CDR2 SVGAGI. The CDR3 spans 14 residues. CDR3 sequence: CASSSPGGGSPLHF. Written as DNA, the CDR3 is TGTGCCAGCAGTTCCCCAGGGGGCGGTTCACCCCTCCACTTT.

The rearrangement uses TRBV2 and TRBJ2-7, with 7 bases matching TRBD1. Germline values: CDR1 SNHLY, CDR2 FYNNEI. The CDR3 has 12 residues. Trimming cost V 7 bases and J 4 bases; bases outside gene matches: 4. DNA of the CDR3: TGTGCCAGCAAAGACAGGGAATACGAGCAGTACTTC. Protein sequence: CASKDREYEQYF.

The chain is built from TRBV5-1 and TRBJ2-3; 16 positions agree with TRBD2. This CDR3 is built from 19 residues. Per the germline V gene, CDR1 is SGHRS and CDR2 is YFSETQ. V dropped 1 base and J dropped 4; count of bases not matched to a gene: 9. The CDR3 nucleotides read TGCGCCAGCAGCTTGACCCCGGGACTAGCGGGGGGGCGGGCAGATACGCAGTATTTT. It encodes CASSLTPGLAGGRADTQYF.

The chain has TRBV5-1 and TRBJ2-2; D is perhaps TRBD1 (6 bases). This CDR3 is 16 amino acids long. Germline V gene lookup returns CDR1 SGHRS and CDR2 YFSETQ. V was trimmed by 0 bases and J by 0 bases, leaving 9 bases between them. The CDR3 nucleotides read TGCGCCAGCAGCTTGGGGTGGACAGCGAACACCGGGGAGCTGTTTTTT. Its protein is CASSLGWTANTGELFF.

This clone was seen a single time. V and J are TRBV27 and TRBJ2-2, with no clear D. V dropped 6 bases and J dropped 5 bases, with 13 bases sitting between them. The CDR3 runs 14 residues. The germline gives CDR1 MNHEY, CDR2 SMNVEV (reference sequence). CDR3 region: CASRGIGVTGELFF. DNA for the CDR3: TGTGCCAGCAGGGGGATTGGCGTTACCGGGGAGCTGTTTTTT.

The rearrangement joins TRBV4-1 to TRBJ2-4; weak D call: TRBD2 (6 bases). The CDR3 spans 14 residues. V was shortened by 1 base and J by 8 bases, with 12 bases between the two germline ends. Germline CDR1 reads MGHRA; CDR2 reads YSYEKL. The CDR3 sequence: CASSQGLVGYIQYF. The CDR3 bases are TGCGCCAGCAGCCAAGGACTAGTCGGGTACATTCAGTACTTC.

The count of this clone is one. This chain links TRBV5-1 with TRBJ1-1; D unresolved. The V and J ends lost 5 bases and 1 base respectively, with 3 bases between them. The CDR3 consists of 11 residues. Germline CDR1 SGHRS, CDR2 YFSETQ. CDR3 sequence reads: CASRRNTEAFF. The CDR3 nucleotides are TGCGCCAGCAGGCGGAACACTGAAGCTTTCTTT.

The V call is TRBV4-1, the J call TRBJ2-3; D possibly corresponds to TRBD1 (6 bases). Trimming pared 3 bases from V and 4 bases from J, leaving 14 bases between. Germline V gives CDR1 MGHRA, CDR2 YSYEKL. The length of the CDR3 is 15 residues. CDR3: CASSQENRDPDTQYF. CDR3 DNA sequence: TGCGCCAGCAGCCAGGAGAACAGGGACCCAGATACGCAGTATTTT.

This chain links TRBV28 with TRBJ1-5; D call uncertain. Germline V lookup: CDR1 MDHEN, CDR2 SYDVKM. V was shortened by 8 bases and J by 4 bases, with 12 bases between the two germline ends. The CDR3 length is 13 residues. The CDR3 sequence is CASREVQNQPQHF. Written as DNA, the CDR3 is TGTGCCAGCCGGGAGGTCCAGAATCAGCCCCAGCATTTT.

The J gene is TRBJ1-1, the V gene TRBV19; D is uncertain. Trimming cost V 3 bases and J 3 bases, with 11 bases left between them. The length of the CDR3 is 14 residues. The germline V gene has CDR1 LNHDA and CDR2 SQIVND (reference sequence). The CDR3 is CASSIGWKDTEAFF. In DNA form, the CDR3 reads TGTGCCAGTAGTATTGGGTGGAAAGACACTGAAGCTTTCTTT.

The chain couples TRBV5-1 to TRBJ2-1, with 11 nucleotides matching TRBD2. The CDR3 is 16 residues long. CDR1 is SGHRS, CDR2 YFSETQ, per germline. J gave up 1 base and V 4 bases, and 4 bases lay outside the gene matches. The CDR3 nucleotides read TGCGCCAGCAGCAGGGGACTAGCGGCTTCCTACAATGAGCAGTTCTTC. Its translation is CASSRGLAASYNEQFF.

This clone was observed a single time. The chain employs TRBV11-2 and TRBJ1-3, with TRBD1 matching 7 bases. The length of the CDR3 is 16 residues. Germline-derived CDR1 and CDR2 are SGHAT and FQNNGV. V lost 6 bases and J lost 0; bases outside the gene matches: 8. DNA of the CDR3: TGTGCCAGCAGTCGATCGACAGGGTCCTCTGGAAACACCATATATTTT. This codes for CASSRSTGSSGNTIYF.

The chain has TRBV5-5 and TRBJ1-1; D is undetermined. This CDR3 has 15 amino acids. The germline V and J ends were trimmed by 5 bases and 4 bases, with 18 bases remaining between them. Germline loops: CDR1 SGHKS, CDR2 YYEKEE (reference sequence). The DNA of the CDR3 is TGTGCCAGCAGACTGGACGTTATGGCAAGCACTGAAGCTTTCTTT. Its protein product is CASRLDVMASTEAFF.

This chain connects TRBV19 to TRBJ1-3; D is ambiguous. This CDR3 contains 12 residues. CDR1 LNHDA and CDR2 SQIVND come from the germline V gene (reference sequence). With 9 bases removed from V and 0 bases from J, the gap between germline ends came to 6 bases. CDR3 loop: CASVTSGNTIYF. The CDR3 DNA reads TGTGCCAGCGTTACCTCTGGAAACACCATATATTTT. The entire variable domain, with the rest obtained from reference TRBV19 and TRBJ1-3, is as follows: DGGITQSPKYLFRKEGQNVTLSCEQNLNHDAMYWYRQDPGQGLRLIYYSQIVNDFQKGDIAEGYSVSREKKESFPLTVTSAQKNPTAFYLCASVTSGNTIYFGEGSWLTVV.

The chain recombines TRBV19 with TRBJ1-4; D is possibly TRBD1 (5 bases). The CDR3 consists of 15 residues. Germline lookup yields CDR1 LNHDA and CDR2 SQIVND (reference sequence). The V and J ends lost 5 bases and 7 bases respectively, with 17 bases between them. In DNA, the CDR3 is TGTGCCAGTAGTGCCCACATCGGAAGGGGTGAAAAACTGTTTTTT. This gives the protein CASSAHIGRGEKLFF. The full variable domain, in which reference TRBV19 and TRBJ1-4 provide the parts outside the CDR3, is DGGITQSPKYLFRKEGQNVTLSCEQNLNHDAMYWYRQDPGQGLRLIYYSQIVNDFQKGDIAEGYSVSREKKESFPLTVTSAQKNPTAFYLCASSAHIGRGEKLFFGSGTQLSVL.